This T cell receptor (beta chain) is from a study of T cells in Graves' hyperthyroidism and ophthalmopathy. From germline, CDR1 is SGHRS and CDR2 YFSETQ. This CDR3 has 18 amino acids. V trimming: 4 bases; J trimming: 0 bases; junction bases outside the gene matches: 8. Study observations and caveats: Ophthalmopathy, as predicted by the model, came a median 6.5 months after the prediction. By a 13 V-J model, ophthalmopathy was set apart from stable hyperthyroidism.

Ophthalmopathy patients had Clinical Activity Score at least 3, NOSPECS grade at least 4, duration under 3 months. Each diagnosis drew on symptoms, thyroxine, TRAb, thyroid ultrasound and orbital computed tomography findings. Concerning this clonotype: Its antigen is unidentified.

TCR beta CDR3 sequences were amplified from RNA transcripts. During a first-round RT-PCR of the TCR CDR3, the HTBI primer set was used. One entry per CDR3 protein, called by TCRdb with MiXCR from the multiplex PCR reads. The sample includes roughly 530,000 distinct CDR3 sequences, about a sixth seen only once; the top ten take approximately 15%. The chain couples TRBV5-1 to TRBJ1-5, with 12 bases fitting TRBD1. The sequenced material came from blood. The sequence was collected from a young woman with Graves' ophthalmopathy. CDR3 protein: CASSPRDRGLYSNQPQHF. The CDR3 DNA reads TGCGCCAGCAGCCCGAGGGACAGGGGGCTTTATAGCAATCAGCCCCAGCATTTT.